Given below is one T cell receptor beta chain in context. Its matching antigen is unknown. A template switching step contributed a universal primer site, while unique molecular identifiers were present in the cDNA. TCRdb redid the calling of the 5' RACE reads with MiXCR, one entry per CDR3 protein. The sample has more than 250,000 distinct CDR3 sequences, about 8% seen once. The data stem from a study of identical twins. Findings and caveats of the study: Cord blood beta clonotypes present at high abundance carried fewer insertions; no such pattern appeared in memory repertoires. Invariant populations such as MAIT and iNKT cells could partly muddle zero-insertion analyses. Excess low generation probability was seen in twin-shared out-of-frame alpha sequences.

This CDR3 contains 14 residues. Germline V CDR1 and CDR2: DFQATT, SNEGSKA (reference sequence). V gave up 3 bases and J gave up 3 bases, with 12 bases separating them. The same specimen was also included in a second study, on yellow fever vaccine responses in identical twins.

The sample comprised memory (CD45RO+) T cells sorted from blood. The chain is built from TRBV20-1 and TRBJ2-1; no reliable D call. The receptor was derived from a woman between 18 and 29 years old in good health. CDR3 DNA: TGCAGTGCTAGTAGTCCCCTACACTACAATGAGCAGTTCTTC. This translates into CSASSPLHYNEQFF.